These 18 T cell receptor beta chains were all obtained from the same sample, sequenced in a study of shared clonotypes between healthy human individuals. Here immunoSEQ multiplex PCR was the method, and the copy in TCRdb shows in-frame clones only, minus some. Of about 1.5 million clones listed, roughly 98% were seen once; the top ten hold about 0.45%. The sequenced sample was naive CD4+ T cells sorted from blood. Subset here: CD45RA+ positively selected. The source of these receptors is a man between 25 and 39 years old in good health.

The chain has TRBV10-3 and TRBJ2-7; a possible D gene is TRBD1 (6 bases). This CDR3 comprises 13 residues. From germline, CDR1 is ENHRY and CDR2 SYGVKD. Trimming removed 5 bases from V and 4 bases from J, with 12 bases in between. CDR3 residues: CAISPGQGYEQYF. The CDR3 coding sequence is TGTGCCATCAGTCCGGGACAAGGATACGAGCAGTACTTC.

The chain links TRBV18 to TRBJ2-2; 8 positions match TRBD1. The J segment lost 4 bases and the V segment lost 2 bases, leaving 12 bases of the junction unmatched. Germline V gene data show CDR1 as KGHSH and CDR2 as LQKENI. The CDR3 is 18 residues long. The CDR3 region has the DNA TGTGCCAGCTCACCAATTAGGACAGGGATCGTAGCCACCGGGGAGCTGTTTTTT. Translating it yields CASSPIRTGIVATGELFF.

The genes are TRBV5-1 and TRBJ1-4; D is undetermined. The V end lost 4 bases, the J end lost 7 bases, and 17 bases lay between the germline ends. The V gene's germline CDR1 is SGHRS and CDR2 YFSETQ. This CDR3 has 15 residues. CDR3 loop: CASSPGEQRAEKLFF. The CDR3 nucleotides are TGCGCCAGCAGCCCTGGTGAGCAGAGGGCTGAAAAACTGTTTTTT.

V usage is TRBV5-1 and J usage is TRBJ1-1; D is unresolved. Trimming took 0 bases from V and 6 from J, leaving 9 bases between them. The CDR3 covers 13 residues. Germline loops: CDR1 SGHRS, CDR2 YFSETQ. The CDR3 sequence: CASSLGLLPEAFF. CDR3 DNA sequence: TGCGCCAGCAGCTTGGGATTACTACCTGAAGCTTTCTTT.

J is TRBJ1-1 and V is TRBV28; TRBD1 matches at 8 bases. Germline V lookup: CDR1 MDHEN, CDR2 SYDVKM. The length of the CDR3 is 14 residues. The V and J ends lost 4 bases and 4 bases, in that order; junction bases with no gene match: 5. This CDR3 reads CASSSTGEGTEAFF. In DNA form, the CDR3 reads TGTGCCAGCAGTTCGACAGGGGAAGGCACTGAAGCTTTCTTT.

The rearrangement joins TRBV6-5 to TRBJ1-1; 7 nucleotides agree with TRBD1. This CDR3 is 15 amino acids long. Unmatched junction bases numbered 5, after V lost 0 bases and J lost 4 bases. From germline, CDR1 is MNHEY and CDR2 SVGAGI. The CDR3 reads CASSYSVTGPTEAFF. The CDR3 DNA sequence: TGTGCCAGCAGTTACTCGGTGACAGGGCCCACTGAAGCTTTCTTT.

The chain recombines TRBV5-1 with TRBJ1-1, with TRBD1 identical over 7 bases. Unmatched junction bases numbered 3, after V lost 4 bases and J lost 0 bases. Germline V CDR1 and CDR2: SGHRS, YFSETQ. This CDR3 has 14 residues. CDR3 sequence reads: CASSEDRLNTEAFF. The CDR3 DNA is TGCGCCAGCAGCGAGGACAGGTTGAACACTGAAGCTTTCTTT.

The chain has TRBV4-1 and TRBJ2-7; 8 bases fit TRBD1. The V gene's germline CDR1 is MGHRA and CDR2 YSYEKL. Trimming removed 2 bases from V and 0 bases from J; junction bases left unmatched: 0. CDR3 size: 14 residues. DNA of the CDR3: TGCGCCAGCAGCCAAACAGGGGGCTCCTACGAGCAGTACTTC. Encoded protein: CASSQTGGSYEQYF.

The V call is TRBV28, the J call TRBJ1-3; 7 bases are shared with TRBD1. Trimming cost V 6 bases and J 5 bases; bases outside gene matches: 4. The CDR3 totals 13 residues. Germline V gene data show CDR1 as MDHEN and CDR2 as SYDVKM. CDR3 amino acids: CASSPTGRNTIYF. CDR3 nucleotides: TGTGCCAGCAGCCCGACAGGGCGAAACACCATATATTTT.

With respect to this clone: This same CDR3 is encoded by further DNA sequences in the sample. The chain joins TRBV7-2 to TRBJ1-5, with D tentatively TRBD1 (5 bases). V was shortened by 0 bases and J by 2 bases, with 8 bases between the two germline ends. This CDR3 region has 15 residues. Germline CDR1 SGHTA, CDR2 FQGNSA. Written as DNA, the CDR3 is TGTGCCAGCAGCTTAGCTAGGGGCGGCAATCAGCCCCAGCATTTT. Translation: CASSLARGGNQPQHF.

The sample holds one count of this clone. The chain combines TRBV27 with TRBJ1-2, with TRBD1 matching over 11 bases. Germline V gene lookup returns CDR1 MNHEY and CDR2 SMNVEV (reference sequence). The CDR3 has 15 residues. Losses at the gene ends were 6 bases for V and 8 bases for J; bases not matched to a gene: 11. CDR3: CASSRGDRGILGYTF. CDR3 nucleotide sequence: TGTGCCAGCAGCCGGGGGGACAGGGGGATTTTAGGCTACACCTTC.

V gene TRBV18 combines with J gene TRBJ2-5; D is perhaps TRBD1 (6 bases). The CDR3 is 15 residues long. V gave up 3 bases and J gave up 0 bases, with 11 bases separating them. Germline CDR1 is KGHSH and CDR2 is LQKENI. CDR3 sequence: CASSPDRLYQETQYF. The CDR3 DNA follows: TGTGCCAGCTCACCGGACAGATTGTACCAAGAGACCCAGTACTTC.

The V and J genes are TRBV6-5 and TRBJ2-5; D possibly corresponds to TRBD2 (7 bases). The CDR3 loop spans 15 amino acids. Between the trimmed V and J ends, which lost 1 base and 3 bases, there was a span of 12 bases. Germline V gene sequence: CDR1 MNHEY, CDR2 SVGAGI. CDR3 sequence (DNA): TGTGCCAGCAGTTACTGGGGGAGGGGGGAAGAGACCCAGTACTTC. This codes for CASSYWGRGEETQYF.

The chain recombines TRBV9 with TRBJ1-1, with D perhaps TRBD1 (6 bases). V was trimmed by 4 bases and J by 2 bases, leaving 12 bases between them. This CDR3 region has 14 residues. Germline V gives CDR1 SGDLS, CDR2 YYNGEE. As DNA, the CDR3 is TGTGCCAGCAGCCTCCAGGGGACTAACACTGAAGCTTTCTTT. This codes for CASSLQGTNTEAFF.

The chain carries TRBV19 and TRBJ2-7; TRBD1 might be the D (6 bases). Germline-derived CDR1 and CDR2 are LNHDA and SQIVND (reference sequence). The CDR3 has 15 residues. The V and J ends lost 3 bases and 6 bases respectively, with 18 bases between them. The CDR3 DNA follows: TGTGCCAGTAGTATCCGTTCAAGGAGAGGGGGCGAGCAGTACTTC. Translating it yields CASSIRSRRGGEQYF.

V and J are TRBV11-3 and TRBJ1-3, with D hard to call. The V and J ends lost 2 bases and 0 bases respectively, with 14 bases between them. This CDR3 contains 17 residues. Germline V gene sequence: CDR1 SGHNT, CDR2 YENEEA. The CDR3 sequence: CASSLLRTLSSGNTIYF. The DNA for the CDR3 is TGTGCCAGCAGCTTACTTAGGACTCTGAGCTCTGGAAACACCATATATTTT.

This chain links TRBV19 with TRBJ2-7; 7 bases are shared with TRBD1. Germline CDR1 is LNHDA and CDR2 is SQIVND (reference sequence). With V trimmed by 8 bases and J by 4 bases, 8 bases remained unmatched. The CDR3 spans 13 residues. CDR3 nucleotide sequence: TGTGCCAGTGGGGGACAGACCCTTTACGAGCAGTACTTC. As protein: CASGGQTLYEQYF.

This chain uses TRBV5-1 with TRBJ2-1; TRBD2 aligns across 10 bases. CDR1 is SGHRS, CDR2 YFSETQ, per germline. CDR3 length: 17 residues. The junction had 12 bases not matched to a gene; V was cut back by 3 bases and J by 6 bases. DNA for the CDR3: TGCGCCAGCAGCTCAGCTCTACCGGGACTAGCGACCAATGAGCAGTTCTTC. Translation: CASSSALPGLATNEQFF.